This TCR beta chain was observed in a study of T-cell reconstitution after alpha-beta-depleted transplantation in children. This clonotype was seen repeatedly, ten times or more. What it binds is unknown. General study points: Expanded graft clones numbering several hundred reportedly gave rise to alpha-beta T cells about two months after transplant. From surviving recipient T cells and thymic progenitors came the high day-60 TCRbeta diversity observed in some patients.

Germline values: CDR1 LGHDT, CDR2 YNNKEL (reference sequence). The CDR3 covers 13 residues. The V and J ends lost 3 bases and 6 bases respectively, with 12 bases between them. A TCRbeta library incorporating unique molecular identifiers was prepared. One entry per CDR3 protein, called by TCRdb with MiXCR from the PCR reads. The sample carries about a million distinct CDR3 sequences, roughly 29% recorded once. Sequencing used PBMCs, mostly from graft donor cells, obtained 360 days after TCRalphabeta/CD19-depleted stem cell transplant. The chain has TRBV3-1 and TRBJ2-7; the D is unclear. The receptor's source is a boy under three years old who had a stem cell transplant for SCID, so the T cells may come from the graft donor. The CDR3 spells CASSQGWLFEQYF. As DNA, the CDR3 is TGTGCCAGCAGCCAGGGGTGGCTTTTCGAGCAGTACTTC.